Below are 30 T cell receptor beta chains sequenced from a single sample in a study of spatial heterogeneity in lung cancer. Documented time point: sample taken at primary tumor resection. Whole RNA was taken from tumor, nontumor lung or frozen PBMC; it was then sequenced unsorted. One entry per CDR3 protein, called by TCRdb with MiXCR from the 5' RACE reads. The data contain fewer than 1,500 distinct CDR3 sequences, 6.5% to 8% of them singletons. The sample here was normal lung tissue next to the tumor, taken at surgery. The source of these receptors is a female donor with early-stage non-small cell lung cancer.

This clonotype was detected ten times or more. The rearrangement uses TRBV9 and TRBJ1-2; a weak D match, TRBD1 (5 bases). Trimming shortened V by 4 bases and J by 5 bases, and 15 bases separated the two germline ends. The CDR3 sequence is 14 residues long. The germline gives CDR1 SGDLS, CDR2 YYNGEE. The CDR3 DNA is TGTGCCAGCAGCTCCCGGCGGGGCGGATATGGCTACACCTTC. Residues: CASSSRRGGYGYTF.

This clonotype occurred many times. The chain carries TRBV20-1 and TRBJ2-5; 8 nucleotides line up with TRBD2. With V trimmed by 2 bases and J by 4 bases, 0 bases remained unmatched. In germline, CDR1 is DFQATT, CDR2 SNEGSKA (reference sequence). CDR3 length: 12 residues. In DNA form, the CDR3 reads TGCAGTGCTAGACGGGGGGGAGAGACCCAGTACTTC. Translating gives CSARRGGETQYF.

This clonotype turned up a few times. A much larger clone is a single base away; this may be a read error. Lacking the conserved final phenylalanine or tryptophan, this CDR3 likely reflects a read error. This chain connects TRBV7-2 to TRBJ2-2; D perhaps matches TRBD1 (6 bases). Germline V gene sequence: CDR1 SGHTA, CDR2 FQGNSA. The CDR3 is 14 residues long. Deletions cut 5 bases from V and 6 bases from J, with 13 bases between. This chain's CDR3 is CASSQGRPAGELFL. The CDR3 DNA reads TGTGCCAGCAGCCAGGGGCGTCCAGCCGGGGAGCTGTTTTTG.

This clonotype ranks as medium-sized. The chain is built from TRBV2 and TRBJ1-5; D ambiguous. Trimming shortened V by 4 bases and J by 11 bases, and 12 bases separated the two germline ends. Germline CDR1 and CDR2: SNHLY and FYNNEI. The CDR3 contains 12 residues. CDR3 loop: CASSGIGGAQHF. For the CDR3, the DNA is TGTGCCAGCAGTGGGATCGGCGGAGCCCAGCATTTT. The variable domain in full, with the rest retrieved from reference TRBV2 and TRBJ1-5, is EPEVTQTPSHQVTQMGQEVILRCVPISNHLYFYWYRQILGQKVEFLVSFYNNEISEKSEIFDDQFSVERPDGSNFTLKIRSTKLEDSAMYFCASSGIGGAQHFGDGTRLSIL.

This clonotype qualifies as medium-sized (0.01 to 0.1%). The chain has TRBV29-1 and TRBJ2-7; TRBD1 matches 10 bases. This CDR3 spans 14 amino acids. V lost 5 bases to trimming and J lost 2 bases; unmatched junction nucleotides: 6. CDR1 and CDR2 (germline): SQVTM, ANQGSEA. CDR3 loop: CSVYDRGLTYEQYF. CDR3 DNA: TGCAGCGTTTATGACAGGGGGCTTACCTACGAGCAGTACTTC.

This clonotype is labeled as medium-sized. V gene TRBV24-1 combines with J gene TRBJ2-3; 7 bases are a match to TRBD1. The germline gives CDR1 KGHDR, CDR2 SFDVKD. V was pared by 3 bases and J by 1 base, with 9 bases of the junction left unmatched. The CDR3 extends over 17 amino acids. Here the CDR3 DNA reads TGTGCCACCAGTGATCAAGTGACAGGGCAGGGCACAGATACGCAGTATTTT. Encoded protein: CATSDQVTGQGTDTQYF.

This clonotype is classed as medium-sized. V gene TRBV5-1 combines with J gene TRBJ2-5; TRBD1 might be the D (5 bases). The germline V and J ends were trimmed by 7 bases and 5 bases, with 15 bases remaining between them. Germline V lookup: CDR1 SGHRS, CDR2 YFSETQ. This CDR3 has 13 amino acids. CDR3 region: CASSPGPGETQYF. CDR3 DNA sequence: TGCGCCAGCTCCCCGGGCCCAGGGGAGACCCAGTACTTC.

In its sample, this clonotype ranks as large. The genes are TRBV27 and TRBJ2-1; D is tentatively TRBD1 or TRBD2 (6 bases each). This CDR3 has 17 amino acids. Germline CDR1 is MNHEY and CDR2 is SMNVEV (reference sequence). V lost 0 bases and J 9 bases, leaving 21 bases between the germline ends. CDR3 sequence reads: CASSLSPRSEGGGEQFF. CDR3 sequence (DNA): TGTGCCAGCAGTTTATCGCCGCGGTCGGAGGGGGGAGGTGAGCAGTTCTTC.

This clonotype was seen more than once but under ten times. The chain recombines TRBV3-1 with TRBJ1-1; D not certain. From germline, CDR1 is LGHDT and CDR2 YNNKEL (reference sequence). This CDR3 has 13 amino acids. Trimming pared 1 base from V and 5 bases from J, leaving 8 bases between. CDR3 DNA sequence: TGTGCCAGCAGCCAAGCCTCGGTGACTGAAGCTTTCTTT. Translation gives CASSQASVTEAFF.

This clonotype was counted a few times. This chain links TRBV20-1 with TRBJ2-7, with a tentative D call TRBD2 (7 bases). The V end lost 7 bases, the J end lost 5 bases, and 18 bases lay between the germline ends. CDR1 and CDR2 from the germline V gene are DFQATT and SNEGSKA (reference sequence). The CDR3 runs to 13 residues. CDR3 bases: TGCAGTGTCAGAGGGGGAGGGAGGAACGAGCAGTACTTC. Protein sequence: CSVRGGGRNEQYF.

The chain uses TRBV7-2 and TRBJ1-6; D uncertain. The CDR3 has 13 amino acids. The germline V gene encodes CDR1 SGHTA and CDR2 FQGNSA. V shed 1 base and J shed 4 bases, with 2 bases lying between them. This chain's CDR3 is CASSLGYNSPLHF. CDR3 nucleotide sequence: TGTGCCAGCAGCTTAGGATATAATTCACCCCTCCACTTT.

This clonotype is deemed large. The chain recombines TRBV7-9 with TRBJ2-1; 16 bases match TRBD2. Germline V gives CDR1 SEHNR, CDR2 FQNEAQ (reference sequence). With 4 bases clipped from V and 9 bases from J, the junction kept 12 bases outside the gene matches. The CDR3 totals 18 residues. CDR3 region: CASSWGLAGGPPGGEQFF. The CDR3 DNA follows: TGTGCCAGCAGCTGGGGACTAGCGGGGGGGCCGCCTGGTGGTGAGCAGTTCTTC.

This clonotype is labeled as medium-sized. CDR3 in DNA: TGTGCCAGCAGTGAAAGGGCGGGAGCATATGGCGGGGAGCTGTTTTTT. Translating gives CASSERAGAYGGELFF. The chain recombines TRBV2 with TRBJ2-2, with 7 bases aligning to TRBD2. This CDR3 has 16 residues. J lost 7 bases, V lost 2 bases, and 10 bases had no gene match. Germline assignment: CDR1 SNHLY and CDR2 FYNNEI.

This clonotype is judged medium-sized. The rearrangement joins TRBV18 to TRBJ2-3; D gene ambiguous. Germline assignment: CDR1 KGHSH and CDR2 LQKENI. Trimming took off 0 bases at V and 5 bases at J, with 6 bases between the two ends. This CDR3 region has 13 residues. Here the CDR3 reads CASSPPGKDTQYF. In DNA form, the CDR3 reads TGTGCCAGCTCACCACCGGGGAAAGATACGCAGTATTTT.

The rearrangement links TRBV6-2 or TRBV6-3 to TRBJ2-3; unclear D gene. CDR1 and CDR2 from the germline V gene are MNHEY and SVGEGT. The CDR3 spans 13 residues. Trimming took 2 bases from V and 5 from J, leaving 8 bases between them. CDR3 protein: CASSYEVGDTQYF. For the CDR3, the DNA is TGTGCCAGCAGTTACGAGGTGGGAGATACGCAGTATTTT.

This clonotype was seen at least ten times. The chain joins TRBV3-1 to TRBJ1-6, with unresolved D. Trimming pared 1 base from V and 9 bases from J, leaving 10 bases between. Germline CDR1 and CDR2: LGHDT and YNNKEL (reference sequence). This CDR3 has 14 residues. Here the CDR3 reads CASSQGGILSPLHF. CDR3 in DNA: TGTGCCAGCAGCCAAGGAGGTATCCTTTCACCCCTCCACTTT.

The gene calls are TRBV20-1 and TRBJ1-1, with a possible D match to TRBD1 (5 bases). Germline V gene lookup returns CDR1 DFQATT and CDR2 SNEGSKA (reference sequence). The CDR3 spans 10 residues. This chain's CDR3 is CSSGGTEAFF. CDR3 coding DNA: TGCAGCTCCGGGGGTACTGAAGCTTTCTTT.

This clonotype was detected a few times. This rearrangement joins TRBV7-6 to TRBJ2-1, with unresolved D. The CDR3 consists of 13 residues. Germline V gene lookup returns CDR1 SGHVS and CDR2 FNYEAQ. Trimming removed 4 bases at V and 6 bases at J, with 10 bases between. The CDR3 sequence: CASSSLPRNEQFF. CDR3 coding DNA: TGTGCCAGCAGCTCTCTACCCCGCAATGAGCAGTTCTTC.

This clonotype was recorded at least ten times. This sequence joins TRBV5-6 and TRBJ1-6, with no clear D. Germline V gives CDR1 SGHDT, CDR2 YYEEEE. The CDR3 runs 15 residues. V was cut by 4 bases and J by 6 bases, with 14 bases left in between. The CDR3 loop reads CASSATVRSNSPLHF. The CDR3 DNA follows: TGTGCCAGCAGCGCCACCGTTAGGAGTAATTCACCCCTCCACTTT. The whole variable domain, filled in from reference TRBV5-6 and TRBJ1-6, reads DAGVTQSPTHLIKTRGQQVTLRCSPKSGHDTVSWYQQALGQGPQFIFQYYEEEERQRGNFPDRFSGHQFPNYSSELNVNALLLGDSALYLCASSATVRSNSPLHFGNGTRLTVT.

In its sample, this clonotype ranks as medium-sized. This chain uses TRBV6-6 with TRBJ2-3; D possibly uses TRBD1 or TRBD2 (6 bases each). CDR3 length: 14 amino acids. V was shortened by 2 bases and J by 4 bases, with 10 bases between the two germline ends. Germline CDR1 and CDR2: MNHNY and SVGAGI (reference sequence). CDR3 coding DNA: TGTGCCAGCAGTTACGGGGGGCTGGCAGATACGCAGTATTTT. This encodes CASSYGGLADTQYF.

By sample fraction, this clonotype is medium-sized. This chain links TRBV21-1 with TRBJ2-1; the D call TRBD2 from the table was never checked on the DNA. TRBV21-1 is annotated as a pseudogene. This CDR3 has 16 amino acids. In DNA, the CDR3 is TGTGCCAGCAGCGGTTTACTAGCAGTCCCCTACAATGAGCAGTTCTTC. This encodes CASSGLLAVPYNEQFF.

This clonotype is classed as large. The genes are TRBV6-5 and TRBJ2-5; D gene ambiguous. The CDR3 runs to 14 residues. Trimming took off 4 bases at V and 9 bases at J, with 18 bases between the two ends. Germline lookup yields CDR1 MNHEY and CDR2 SVGAGI. The CDR3 is CASSSQGPASAQYF. The CDR3 DNA sequence: TGTGCCAGCAGTTCTCAAGGACCCGCCTCGGCCCAGTACTTC.

Judged by abundance, this clonotype is large. This chain connects TRBV7-2 to TRBJ2-5, with 7 bases identical to TRBD1. Losses at the gene ends were 5 bases for V and 7 bases for J; bases not matched to a gene: 7. The germline V gene encodes CDR1 SGHTA and CDR2 FQGNSA. This CDR3 has 13 residues. CDR3 region: CASSHDRAATQYF. In DNA form, the CDR3 reads TGTGCCAGCAGCCACGACAGGGCAGCGACCCAGTACTTC.

This clonotype was observed at least ten times. The J gene is TRBJ2-5, the V gene TRBV18; 10 bases map to TRBD2. Germline trimming cut 1 base from V and 2 bases from J; bases unmatched to any gene: 1. Germline V gene sequence: CDR1 KGHSH, CDR2 LQKENI. The CDR3 sequence is 15 residues long. The CDR3 nucleotides read TGTGCCAGCTCACCACGAGCGGGGGGGCAAGAGACCCAGTACTTC. Translating it yields CASSPRAGGQETQYF.

By share of the sample, this clonotype is medium-sized. The chain carries TRBV20-1 and TRBJ2-3; TRBD1 might be the D (7 bases). The V and J ends lost 6 bases and 5 bases respectively, with 9 bases between them. The CDR3 runs 11 residues. Germline-derived CDR1 and CDR2 are DFQATT and SNEGSKA (reference sequence). CDR3 nucleotide sequence: TGCAGTGCCCAGGGGGGAGATACGCAGTATTTT. Translation: CSAQGGDTQYF.

In its sample, this clonotype ranks as medium-sized. This chain joins TRBV4-3 and TRBJ2-7; 8 positions agree with TRBD2. J was trimmed by 2 bases and V by 4 bases; bases with no gene match: 10. The CDR3 length is 16 residues. Germline loops: CDR1 LGHNA, CDR2 YSLEER. The CDR3 protein is CASSPRGGGGTYEQYF. In DNA, the CDR3 is TGCGCCAGCAGCCCCCGGGGGGGCGGGGGCACCTACGAGCAGTACTTC.

In its sample, this clonotype is medium-sized. Here the CDR3 reads CASSRGEAATTSPYEQYF. DNA of the CDR3: TGCGCCAGCAGCAGGGGGGAAGCGGCCACGACTTCTCCCTACGAGCAGTACTTC. The rearrangement uses TRBV5-1 and TRBJ2-7; D possibly uses TRBD1 or TRBD2 (6 bases each). Germline CDR1 and CDR2: SGHRS and YFSETQ. This CDR3 has 18 amino acids. Trimming pared 4 bases from V and 2 bases from J, leaving 25 bases between.

Relative to its sample, this clonotype is medium-sized. This rearrangement joins TRBV27 to TRBJ1-2, with D hard to call. The length of the CDR3 is 13 residues. The V end lost 2 bases, the J end lost 8 bases, and 12 bases lay between the germline ends. CDR1 and CDR2 (germline): MNHEY, SMNVEV (reference sequence). The CDR3 loop is CASSLGPHQGYTF. DNA for the CDR3: TGTGCCAGCAGTTTAGGACCTCACCAAGGCTACACCTTC.

The chain employs TRBV29-1 and TRBJ2-4; a possible D gene is TRBD1 (5 bases). This CDR3 has 13 amino acids. With 4 bases removed from V and 6 bases from J, the gap between germline ends came to 13 bases. Germline CDR1 and CDR2: SQVTM and ANQGSEA. In DNA form, the CDR3 reads TGCAGCGTTGTCGGGTGGCAGGGAAACATTCAGTACTTC. This gives the protein CSVVGWQGNIQYF.

By share, this clonotype counts as medium-sized. V gene TRBV23-1 combines with J gene TRBJ2-1; TRBD2 might be the D (5 bases). TRBV23-1 is an ORF for which the function is uncertain. The CDR3 has 16 amino acids. Deletions cut 3 bases from V and 7 bases from J, with 19 bases between. The CDR3 DNA reads as TGCGCCAGCAGTCATCAGCCCCCGGGGTTCAGTAATGAGCAGTTCTTC. It is translated as CASSHQPPGFSNEQFF.